This TCR beta chain was sequenced for a study of blood T cell repertoires in COVID-19. At the level of the study: Both acute and convalescent COVID-19 samples were obtained from the United States, Italy and Spain.

This clone has a single count. Authors' methods: Reference gene primer amplification gave nucleated cell count estimates. Only in-frame clones appear in the TCRdb table, and some are missing; sequencing was by immunoSEQ multiplex PCR. From that table come the V and J calls and clone size; the DNA was used to work out D and trimming. Of some 210,000 clones detected, roughly nine tenths appear once; the ten largest clones hold 5.5% to 6.5%. Source material: peripheral blood. The origin of this receptor is a man aged 60 to 69 who had recovered from COVID-19.

The CDR3 protein is CASRGRGASGNQPQHF. CDR3 nucleotide sequence: TGTGCCAGTAGGGGGCGGGGGGCAAGTGGCAATCAGCCCCAGCATTTT. The chain joins TRBV19 to TRBJ1-5, with TRBD1 as a possible D gene (6 bases). The V gene lost 6 bases and the J gene lost 2 bases, with 17 bases spanning the gap. There are 16 residues in the CDR3. Germline V CDR1 and CDR2: LNHDA, SQIVND (reference sequence).